This T cell receptor beta chain was captured in a study of blood T cell repertoires in COVID-19. Across the whole study: In each case, the material was cDNA or gDNA derived from T cells, B-cell-depleted T cells, or PBMCs.

With respect to this clone: This CDR3 is also generated by other DNA sequences in the sample.

Clones were read by immunoSEQ multiplex PCR, and TCRdb kept only the in-frame ones, dropping some. The profile covers under 300,000 clones, with about 88% appearing a single time and 5.5% to 9% taken by the ten largest. Germline CDR1 and CDR2: SEHNR and FQNEAQ (reference sequence). V was trimmed by 1 base and J by 1 base, leaving 4 bases between them. This CDR3 region has 13 residues. V gene TRBV7-9 combines with J gene TRBJ1-1, with unresolved D. The TCR was taken from a woman in her 70s with active or convalescent COVID-19. Sequenced material: peripheral blood. The chain's CDR3 is CASSLDSNTEAFF. The DNA for the CDR3 is TGTGCCAGCAGCTTAGACTCGAACACTGAAGCTTTCTTT.